This T cell receptor beta chain was captured by sequencing in a study of control samples from healthy donors and cancer patients. Profiled with immunoSEQ multiplex PCR; TCRdb holds only in-frame clones, not every one. The sample has under 300,000 clones; over 75% are singletons. This TCR was recovered from a woman aged 60-75 years with lung cancer. The sample comprised PBMCs.

Written as DNA, the CDR3 is TGTGCCAGCAGTCCCTCGACAGGGATCGGAAACACCATATATTTT. It specifies CASSPSTGIGNTIYF. The chain is built from TRBV6-5 and TRBJ1-3; 7 bases align to TRBD1. This CDR3 is built from 15 residues. Losses at the gene ends were 5 bases for V and 4 bases for J; bases not matched to a gene: 8. Germline V lookup: CDR1 MNHEY, CDR2 SVGAGI.